A selection of T cell receptor beta chains follows, all from one sample in a study of CD8+ T cells in alopecia areata. Clones were read by immunoSEQ multiplex PCR, and TCRdb kept only the in-frame ones, dropping some. The sample lists a few hundred thousand clones, over 40% seen once, with 2% to 3% in the top ten. The source was CD4+ T cells sorted from blood, collected around week 36, from a patient treated with tofacitinib. All receptors come from a human donor with alopecia areata. Each CDR3 is given with its conserved first and last residue. Fields, in order: D gene, clone size, V gene, J gene, CDR3 DNA, CDR3 protein. The D gene is left open where the match is weak. Some rows have no size entry. The others give once, few or many, or a class for an expanded clone.

D: TRBD2; size: NA; V: TRBV9; J: TRBJ2-5; DNA: TGTGCCAGCAGCCTTAGTGGACTAGCGGGCGCCGGCGGCGAGACCCAGTACTTC; CDR3: CASSLSGLAGAGGETQYF
D: TRBD1; size: NA; V: TRBV6-1; J: TRBJ2-6; DNA: TGTGCCAGCAATGAAGGGGGCCTAATCTCTGGGGCCAACGTCCTGACTTTC; CDR3: CASNEGGLISGANVLTF
D: TRBD1; size: NA; V: TRBV5-6; J: TRBJ2-6; DNA: TGTGCCAGCAGCTCGTTGACAGGGGGCGCCTCTGGGGCCAACGTCCTGACTTTC; CDR3: CASSSLTGGASGANVLTF
D: NA; size: NA; V: TRBV4-1; J: TRBJ1-2; DNA: TGCGCCAGCAGCCAAGATCCTTGGGGGGCCTCCCCCTATGGCTACACCTTC; CDR3: CASSQDPWGASPYGYTF
D: TRBD1; size: few; V: TRBV28; J: TRBJ2-4; DNA: TGTGCCAGCAGTACGCGTACTACAGGGGGCAAAAACATTCAGTACTTC; CDR3: CASSTRTTGGKNIQYF
D: TRBD2; size: NA; V: TRBV19; J: TRBJ2-5; DNA: TGTGCCAGTAGTATCGGGACTAGCGGGACTCACCAAGAGACCCAGTACTTC; CDR3: CASSIGTSGTHQETQYF
D: NA; size: NA; V: TRBV2; J: TRBJ2-7; DNA: TGTGCCAGCAGTGGACAGTTCTACGAGCAGTACTTC; CDR3: CASSGQFYEQYF
D: NA; size: NA; V: TRBV27; J: TRBJ2-6; DNA: TGTGCCAGCAGTTTAAGTATGTGGGGGCAGCCCTCTGGGGCCAACGTCCTGACTTTC; CDR3: CASSLSMWGQPSGANVLTF
D: TRBD2; size: NA; V: TRBV28; J: TRBJ2-1; DNA: TGTGCCAGCAGTCTCATATCCGGGACTAGCGGGAAAACCCTCAATGAGCAGTTCTTC; CDR3: CASSLISGTSGKTLNEQFF
D: NA; size: few; V: TRBV28; J: TRBJ1-2; DNA: TGTGCCAGCAGTTTACTTCTTGGAGGCTACACCTTC; CDR3: CASSLLLGGYTF
D: TRBD2; size: once; V: TRBV10-1; J: TRBJ2-1; DNA: TGCGCCAGCAGTGGGACTAGCGGGGTGTCCTACAATGAGCAGTTCTTC; CDR3: CASSGTSGVSYNEQFF
D: NA; size: few; V: TRBV7-2; J: TRBJ1-1; DNA: TGTGCCAGCAGCTTACAGGGGTATTCTGAAGCTTTCTTT; CDR3: CASSLQGYSEAFF
D: TRBD1; size: NA; V: TRBV2; J: TRBJ1-2; DNA: TGTGCCAGCATTATGGGACAGGGAAACTATGGCTACACCTTC; CDR3: CASIMGQGNYGYTF